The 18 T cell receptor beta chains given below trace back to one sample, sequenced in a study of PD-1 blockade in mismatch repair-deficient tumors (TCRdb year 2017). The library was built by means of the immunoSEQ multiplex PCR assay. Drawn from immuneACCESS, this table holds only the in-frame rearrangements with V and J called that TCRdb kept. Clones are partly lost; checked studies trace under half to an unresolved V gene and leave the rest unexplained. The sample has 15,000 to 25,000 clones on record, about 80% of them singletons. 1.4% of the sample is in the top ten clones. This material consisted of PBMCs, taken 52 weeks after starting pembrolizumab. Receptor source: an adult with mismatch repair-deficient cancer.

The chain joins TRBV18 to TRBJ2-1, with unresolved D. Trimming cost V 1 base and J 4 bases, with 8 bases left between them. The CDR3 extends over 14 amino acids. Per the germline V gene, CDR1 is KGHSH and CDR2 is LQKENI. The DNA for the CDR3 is TGTGCCAGCTCACCACAAGCAGGATACAATGAGCAGTTCTTC. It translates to CASSPQAGYNEQFF.

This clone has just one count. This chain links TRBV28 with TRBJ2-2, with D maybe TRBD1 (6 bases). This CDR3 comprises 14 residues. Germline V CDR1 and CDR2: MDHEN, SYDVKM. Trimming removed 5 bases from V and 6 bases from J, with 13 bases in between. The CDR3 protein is CASSPYRVAGELFF. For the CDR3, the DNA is TGTGCCAGCAGTCCGTACAGGGTAGCCGGGGAGCTGTTTTTT.

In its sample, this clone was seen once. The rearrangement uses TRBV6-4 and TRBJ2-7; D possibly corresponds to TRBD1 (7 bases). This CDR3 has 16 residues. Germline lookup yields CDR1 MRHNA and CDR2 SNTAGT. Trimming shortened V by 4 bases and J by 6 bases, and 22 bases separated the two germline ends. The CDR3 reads CASSGPSRRGQGEQYF. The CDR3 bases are TGTGCCAGCAGTGGCCCCTCGAGGAGGGGGCAGGGCGAGCAGTACTTC.

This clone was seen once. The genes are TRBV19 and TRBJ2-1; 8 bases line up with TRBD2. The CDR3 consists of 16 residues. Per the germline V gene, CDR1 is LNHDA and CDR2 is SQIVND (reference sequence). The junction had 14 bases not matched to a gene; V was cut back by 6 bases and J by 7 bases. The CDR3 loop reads CASRFPKAGASNEQFF. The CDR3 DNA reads TGTGCCAGTAGATTCCCCAAAGCGGGAGCTTCGAATGAGCAGTTCTTC.

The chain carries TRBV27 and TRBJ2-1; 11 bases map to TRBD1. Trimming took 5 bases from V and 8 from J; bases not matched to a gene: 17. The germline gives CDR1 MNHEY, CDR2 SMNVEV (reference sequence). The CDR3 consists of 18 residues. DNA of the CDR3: TGTGCCAGCAGTCCAAACATTGTGGGGACAGGGGGGCGGGATGAGCAGTTCTTC. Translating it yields CASSPNIVGTGGRDEQFF.

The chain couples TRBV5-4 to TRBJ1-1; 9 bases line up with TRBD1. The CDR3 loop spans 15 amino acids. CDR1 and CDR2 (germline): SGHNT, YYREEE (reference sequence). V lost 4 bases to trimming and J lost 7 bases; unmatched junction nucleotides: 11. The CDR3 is CASSLQGAGVNEAFF. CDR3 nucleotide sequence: TGTGCCAGCAGCCTACAGGGGGCGGGTGTGAATGAAGCTTTCTTT.

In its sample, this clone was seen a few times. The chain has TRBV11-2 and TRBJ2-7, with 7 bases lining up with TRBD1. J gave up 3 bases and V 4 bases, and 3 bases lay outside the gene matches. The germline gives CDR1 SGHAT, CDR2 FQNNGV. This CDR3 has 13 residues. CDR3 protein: CASSWDRVYEQYF. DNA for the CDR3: TGTGCCAGCAGCTGGGACAGAGTCTACGAGCAGTACTTC.

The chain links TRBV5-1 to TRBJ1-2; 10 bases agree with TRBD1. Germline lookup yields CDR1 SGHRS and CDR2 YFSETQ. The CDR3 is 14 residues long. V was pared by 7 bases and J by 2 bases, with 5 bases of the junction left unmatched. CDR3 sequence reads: CASRLGQGNYGYTF. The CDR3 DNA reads TGCGCCAGCCGTCTGGGACAGGGGAACTATGGCTACACCTTC. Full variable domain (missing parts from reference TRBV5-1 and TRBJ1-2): KAGVTQTPRYLIKTRGQQVTLSCSPISGHRSVSWYQQTPGQGLQFLFEYFSETQRNKGNFPGRFSGRQFSNSRSEMNVSTLELGDSALYLCASRLGQGNYGYTFGSGTRLTVV.

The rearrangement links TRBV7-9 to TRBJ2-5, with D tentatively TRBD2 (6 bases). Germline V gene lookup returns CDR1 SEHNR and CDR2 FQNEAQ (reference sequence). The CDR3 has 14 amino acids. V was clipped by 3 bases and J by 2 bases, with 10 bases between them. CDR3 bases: TGTGCCAGCAGCTTCCGCGGGGAGCAAGAGACCCAGTACTTC. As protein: CASSFRGEQETQYF.

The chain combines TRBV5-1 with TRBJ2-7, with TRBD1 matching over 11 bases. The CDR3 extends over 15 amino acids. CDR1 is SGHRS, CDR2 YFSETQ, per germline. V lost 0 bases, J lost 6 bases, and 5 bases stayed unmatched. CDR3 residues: CASSLAGQGAGEQYF. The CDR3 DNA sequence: TGCGCCAGCAGCTTGGCAGGACAGGGGGCTGGCGAGCAGTACTTC.

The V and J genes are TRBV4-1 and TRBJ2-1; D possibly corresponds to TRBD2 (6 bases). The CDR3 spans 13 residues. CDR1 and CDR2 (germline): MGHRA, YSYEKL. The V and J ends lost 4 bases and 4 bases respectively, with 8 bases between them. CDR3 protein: CASSLGSYNEQFF. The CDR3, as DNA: TGCGCCAGCAGCCTCGGGAGTTACAATGAGCAGTTCTTC.

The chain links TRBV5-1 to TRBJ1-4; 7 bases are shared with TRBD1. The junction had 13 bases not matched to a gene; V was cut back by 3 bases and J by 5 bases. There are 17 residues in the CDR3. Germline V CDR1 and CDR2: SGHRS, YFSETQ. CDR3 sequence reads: CASSSFPSGTANEKLFF. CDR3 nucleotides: TGCGCCAGCAGCTCCTTCCCCTCCGGGACAGCGAATGAAAAACTGTTTTTT.

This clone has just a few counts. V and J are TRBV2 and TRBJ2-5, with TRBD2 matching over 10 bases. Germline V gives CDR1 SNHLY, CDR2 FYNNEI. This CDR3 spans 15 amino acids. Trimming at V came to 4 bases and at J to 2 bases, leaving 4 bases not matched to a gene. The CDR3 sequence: CASSGTSGFQETQYF. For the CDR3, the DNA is TGTGCCAGCAGTGGGACTAGCGGCTTTCAAGAGACCCAGTACTTC.

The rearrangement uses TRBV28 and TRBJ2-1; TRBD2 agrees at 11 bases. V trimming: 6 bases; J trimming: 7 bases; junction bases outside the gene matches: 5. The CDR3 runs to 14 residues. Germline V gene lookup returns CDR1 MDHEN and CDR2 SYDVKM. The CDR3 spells CASSQTSGMNEQFF. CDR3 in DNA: TGTGCCAGCAGCCAGACTAGCGGGATGAATGAGCAGTTCTTC.

The CDR3 coding sequence is TGTGCCACCAGCAGAGAGGGGGTCTGGACAGGGGGCATTAACTATGGCTACACCTTC. Its protein product is CATSREGVWTGGINYGYTF. The chain recombines TRBV15 with TRBJ1-2; 11 bases align to TRBD1. The CDR3 sequence is 19 residues long. Germline CDR1 and CDR2: LNHNV and YYDKDF (reference sequence). The V gene end was trimmed by 0 bases and the J gene end by 1 base; junction bases not matched to a gene: 10.

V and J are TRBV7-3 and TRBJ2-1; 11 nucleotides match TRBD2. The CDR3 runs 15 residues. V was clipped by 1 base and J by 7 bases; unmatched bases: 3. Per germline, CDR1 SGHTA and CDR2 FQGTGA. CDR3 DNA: TGTGCCAGCAGCTTAATAGCGGGAGGGCCGAATGAGCAGTTCTTC. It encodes CASSLIAGGPNEQFF.

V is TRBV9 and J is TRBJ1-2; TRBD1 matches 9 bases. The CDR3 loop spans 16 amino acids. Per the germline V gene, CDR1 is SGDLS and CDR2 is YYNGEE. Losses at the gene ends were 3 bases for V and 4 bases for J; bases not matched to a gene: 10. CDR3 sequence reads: CASSGRDRDLSYGYTF. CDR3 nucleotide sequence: TGTGCCAGCAGCGGACGGGACAGGGACTTAAGCTATGGCTACACCTTC.

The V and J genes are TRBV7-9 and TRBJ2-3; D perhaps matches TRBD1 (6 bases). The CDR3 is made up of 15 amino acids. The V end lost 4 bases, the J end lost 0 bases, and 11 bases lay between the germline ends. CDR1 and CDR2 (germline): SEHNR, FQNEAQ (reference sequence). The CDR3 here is CASSYGQISTDTQYF. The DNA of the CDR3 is TGTGCCAGCAGCTACGGACAGATTAGCACAGATACGCAGTATTTT.